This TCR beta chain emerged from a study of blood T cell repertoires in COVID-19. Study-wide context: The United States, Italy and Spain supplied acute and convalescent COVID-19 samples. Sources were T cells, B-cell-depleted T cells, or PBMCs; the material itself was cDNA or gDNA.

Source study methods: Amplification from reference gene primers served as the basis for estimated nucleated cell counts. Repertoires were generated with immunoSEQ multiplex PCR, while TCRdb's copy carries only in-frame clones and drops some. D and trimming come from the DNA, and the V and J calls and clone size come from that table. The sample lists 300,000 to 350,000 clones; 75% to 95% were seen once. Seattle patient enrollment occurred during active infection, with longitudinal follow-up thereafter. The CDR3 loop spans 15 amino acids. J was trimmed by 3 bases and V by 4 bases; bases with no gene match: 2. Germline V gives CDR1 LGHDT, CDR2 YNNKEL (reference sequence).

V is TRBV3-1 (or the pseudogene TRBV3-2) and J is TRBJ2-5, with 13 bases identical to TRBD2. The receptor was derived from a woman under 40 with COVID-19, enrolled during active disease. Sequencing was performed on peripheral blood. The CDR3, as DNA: TGTGCCAGCAGCCGCGGGACTAGCGGGAAAGAGACCCAGTACTTC. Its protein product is CASSRGTSGKETQYF.